The 32 T cell receptor beta chains listed next were all sequenced from one sample in a study of T cell responses to AZD1222 COVID-19 vaccine (dated by TCRdb to about 2021). The library was made by the immunoSEQ multiplex PCR assay. TCRdb took this table from immuneACCESS and kept in-frame rearrangements with V and J called. Such tables lack part of the clones; where checked against another copy, unresolved V genes explain under half of the gap, and the rest is unexplained. The sample table contains roughly 60,000 clones; only one count was recorded for 65% to 90% of them. The ten top clones hold 20% of the sample. In the paper's terms, the time point label means: baseline before first vaccination. This specimen consisted of peripheral blood, obtained on day 0 of AZD1222 vaccination. The receptors were sampled from an adult in good health.

This rearrangement joins TRBV30 to TRBJ1-2; no definite D call. Germline-derived CDR1 and CDR2 are GTSNPN and SVGIG (reference sequence). The CDR3 spans 10 residues. Trimming shortened V by 3 bases and J by 14 bases, and 13 bases separated the two germline ends. CDR3 region: CAWRAGVLTF. As DNA, the CDR3 is TGTGCCTGGAGAGCCGGAGTTTTAACCTTC.

About this clone itself: Germline is not matched at one junction end, which may reflect a read error. The V call is TRBV28, the J call TRBJ2-2; maybe TRBD1 (5 bases). In germline, CDR1 is MDHEN, CDR2 SYDVKM. This CDR3 region has 15 residues. CDR3 in amino acids: CASSLWTLNSGELFF. Here the CDR3 DNA reads TGTGCCAGCAGTCTATGGACACTTAACTCCGGGGAGCTGTTTTTT.

This clone was observed once. The rearrangement joins TRBV10-3 to TRBJ1-5; D is ambiguous. The CDR3 extends over 13 amino acids. Per germline, CDR1 ENHRY and CDR2 SYGVKD. The ends were cut back, 0 bases at V and 5 bases at J, with 5 bases in the middle. This CDR3 reads CAISESEDQPQHF. DNA of the CDR3: TGTGCCATCAGTGAGTCAGAAGATCAGCCCCAGCATTTT.

V and J are TRBV3-1 (or the pseudogene TRBV3-2) and TRBJ2-7; 7 positions match TRBD2. Looked up from germline, CDR1 is LGHDT and CDR2 is YNNKEL (reference sequence). The CDR3 is 14 residues long. V was clipped by 7 bases and J by 2 bases; unmatched bases: 8. This CDR3 reads CASTRGTTTYEQYF. CDR3 nucleotides: TGTGCCAGCACACGCGGGACTACAACCTACGAGCAGTACTTC.

The J gene is TRBJ2-1, the V gene TRBV5-1; TRBD2 matches 9 bases. V lost 4 bases and J lost 8; bases outside the gene matches: 7. Per germline, CDR1 SGHRS and CDR2 YFSETQ. The CDR3 extends over 14 amino acids. The CDR3 protein is CASSPGLAADEQFF. CDR3 DNA sequence: TGCGCCAGCAGCCCGGGACTAGCTGCCGATGAGCAGTTCTTC.

V usage is TRBV4-3 and J usage is TRBJ1-1, with D perhaps matching TRBD1 (5 bases). V was trimmed by 0 bases and J by 4 bases, leaving 9 bases between them. The CDR3 has 14 residues. Per germline, CDR1 LGHNA and CDR2 YSLEER. This CDR3 is CASSQDYGGTEAFF. The CDR3 DNA is TGCGCCAGCAGCCAAGATTACGGGGGCACTGAAGCTTTCTTT.

The chain uses TRBV12-3 or TRBV12-4 and TRBJ1-1, with D maybe TRBD1 (6 bases). V was shortened by 4 bases and J by 8 bases, with 11 bases between the two germline ends. The CDR3 runs to 12 residues. CDR3 coding DNA: TGTGCCAGCAGTTACGCCAGGGGAGAAGCTTTCTTT. Translation: CASSYARGEAFF.

The chain is built from TRBV5-6 and TRBJ1-3, with D possibly TRBD1 on 5 matching bases. Germline assignment: CDR1 SGHDT and CDR2 YYEEEE. This CDR3 has 14 amino acids. V shed 0 bases and J shed 1 base, with 5 bases lying between them. In DNA, the CDR3 is TGTGCCAGCAGCTTGGGGACATCTGGAAACACCATATATTTT. Residues: CASSLGTSGNTIYF.

The genes are TRBV6-5 and TRBJ1-3; possibly TRBD1 for D (6 bases). There are 15 residues in the CDR3. V gave up 7 bases and J gave up 3 bases, with 16 bases separating them. In germline, CDR1 is MNHEY, CDR2 SVGAGI. DNA for the CDR3: TGTGCCAGCACTCTGGGGGGGGCGGGTGGAAACACCATATATTTT. Translation gives CASTLGGAGGNTIYF.

This clone was detected a few times. This chain joins TRBV18 and TRBJ2-3, with a weak D call TRBD1 (5 bases). The CDR3 is 14 residues long. V dropped 3 bases and J dropped 3 bases, with 10 bases sitting between them. Per germline, CDR1 KGHSH and CDR2 LQKENI. The CDR3 here is CASSPPAGTDTQYF. CDR3 nucleotides: TGTGCCAGCTCACCCCCGGCAGGGACAGATACGCAGTATTTT.

The chain carries TRBV11-3 and TRBJ2-1, with D tentatively TRBD2 (5 bases). The CDR3 covers 15 residues. Germline values: CDR1 SGHNT, CDR2 YENEEA. V lost 5 bases and J 0 bases, leaving 11 bases between the germline ends. The DNA for the CDR3 is TGTGCCAGCAGCCTAGCTCTTACCTCCTACAATGAGCAGTTCTTC. Its protein is CASSLALTSYNEQFF.

V usage is TRBV5-1 and J usage is TRBJ1-1; D is unresolved. Trimming took 0 bases from V and 4 from J, leaving 10 bases between them. CDR1 and CDR2 (germline): SGHRS, YFSETQ. The CDR3 contains 14 residues. The CDR3 bases are TGCGCCAGCAGCTTGGACGTCGGGGTCACTGAAGCTTTCTTT. Translating gives CASSLDVGVTEAFF.

The rearrangement joins TRBV4-1 to TRBJ1-6; D is undetermined. The CDR3 consists of 15 residues. Trimming removed 1 base from V and 13 bases from J, with 17 bases in between. Per the germline V gene, CDR1 is MGHRA and CDR2 is YSYEKL. CDR3 sequence: CASSQALPGANPLHF. CDR3 in DNA: TGCGCCAGCAGCCAAGCCCTTCCCGGCGCGAATCCCCTCCACTTT.

The chain is built from TRBV11-1 and TRBJ2-7; D perhaps matches TRBD1 (5 bases). CDR1 is SGHAT, CDR2 FQDESV, per germline (reference sequence). CDR3 size: 13 residues. Trimming stripped 2 bases from V and 4 bases from J, with 9 bases between. The CDR3 nucleotides read TGTGCCAGCAGCTTATCGACAGCGTACGAGCAGTACGTC. Amino acid sequence: CASSLSTAYEQYV.

The gene calls are TRBV4-1 and TRBJ1-2, with 7 bases lining up with TRBD1. Per germline, CDR1 MGHRA and CDR2 YSYEKL. V gave up 1 base and J gave up 5 bases; unmatched junction bases: 13. This CDR3 has 17 amino acids. CDR3 sequence reads: CASSQARLRGLQYGYTF. CDR3 in DNA: TGCGCCAGCAGCCAAGCTAGGTTAAGGGGGCTCCAATATGGCTACACCTTC.

The chain combines TRBV6-5 with TRBJ1-1; 8 bases are a match to TRBD1. The V segment lost 4 bases and the J segment 7 bases; nucleotides outside the gene matches: 2. Germline V lookup: CDR1 MNHEY, CDR2 SVGAGI. CDR3 length equals 12 residues. The CDR3 reads CASSLQGGEAFF. For the CDR3, the DNA is TGTGCCAGCAGTTTACAGGGGGGTGAAGCTTTCTTT.

The chain recombines TRBV11-2 with TRBJ1-3, with a weak D call TRBD1 (5 bases). Trimming cost V 5 bases and J 7 bases, with 15 bases left between them. This CDR3 contains 14 residues. Germline CDR1 SGHAT, CDR2 FQNNGV. For the CDR3, the DNA is TGTGCCAGCAGCACCTCAGCCGGGACGAACACCATATATTTT. Protein product: CASSTSAGTNTIYF.

The rearrangement uses TRBV5-1 and TRBJ2-1; D gene uncertain. CDR1 SGHRS and CDR2 YFSETQ come from the germline V gene. The length of the CDR3 is 13 residues. The V gene lost 0 bases and the J gene lost 7 bases, with 8 bases spanning the gap. The CDR3, as DNA: TGCGCCAGCAGCTTGGTAAGAGGTAATGAGCAGTTCTTC. Amino acid sequence: CASSLVRGNEQFF. Combining the CDR3 with reference TRBV5-1 and TRBJ2-1 gives the whole variable domain KAGVTQTPRYLIKTRGQQVTLSCSPISGHRSVSWYQQTPGQGLQFLFEYFSETQRNKGNFPGRFSGRQFSNSRSEMNVSTLELGDSALYLCASSLVRGNEQFFGPGTRLTVL.

The chain links TRBV18 to TRBJ1-2; TRBD1 matches 7 bases. In germline, CDR1 is KGHSH, CDR2 LQKENI. The CDR3 contains 18 residues. The V gene end was trimmed by 3 bases and the J gene end by 0 bases; junction bases not matched to a gene: 13. The CDR3 bases are TGTGCCAGCTCACCGAGGGACAGTCAAACTCCCTCTAACTATGGCTACACCTTC. It is translated as CASSPRDSQTPSNYGYTF. Full variable domain (remainder filled in from reference TRBV18 and TRBJ1-2): NAGVMQNPRHLVRRRGQEARLRCSPMKGHSHVYWYRQLPEEGLKFMVYLQKENIIDESGMPKERFSAEFPKEGPSILRIQQVVRGDSAAYFCASSPRDSQTPSNYGYTFGSGTRLTVV.

The rearrangement joins TRBV11-2 to TRBJ2-1, with 8 bases identical to TRBD2. Germline-derived CDR1 and CDR2 are SGHAT and FQNNGV. CDR3 length: 16 amino acids. The V gene end was trimmed by 1 base and the J gene end by 4 bases; junction bases not matched to a gene: 6. The CDR3 DNA reads TGTGCCAGCAGCTTAGGGGTGACTAGCGTGTACAATGAGCAGTTCTTC. The encoded protein is CASSLGVTSVYNEQFF.

V is TRBV7-2 and J is TRBJ1-1; TRBD1 aligns across 7 bases. Germline trimming cut 11 bases from V and 6 bases from J; bases unmatched to any gene: 12. Germline V lookup: CDR1 SGHTA, CDR2 FQGNSA. CDR3 length: 13 residues. This chain's CDR3 is CASTTGIFSEAFF. The CDR3 DNA reads as TGTGCCTCCACGACAGGGATTTTCTCTGAAGCTTTCTTT.

This chain connects TRBV5-1 to TRBJ2-1, with no clear D. The CDR3 sequence is 16 residues long. CDR1 and CDR2 from the germline V gene are SGHRS and YFSETQ. Trimming took off 2 bases at V and 0 bases at J, with 12 bases between the two ends. CDR3 sequence reads: CASSLTGLSSYNEQFF. The DNA for the CDR3 is TGCGCCAGCAGCTTAACTGGGCTAAGCTCCTACAATGAGCAGTTCTTC.

This clone was picked up one time. The chain links TRBV3-1 (or the pseudogene TRBV3-2) to TRBJ1-1, with 10 positions matching TRBD1. This CDR3 contains 15 residues. Trimming removed 1 base from V and 3 bases from J; junction bases left unmatched: 2. Looked up from germline, CDR1 is LGHDT and CDR2 is YNNKEL (reference sequence). CDR3: CASSQAGTGDTEAFF. The DNA of the CDR3 is TGTGCCAGCAGCCAAGCCGGGACAGGGGACACTGAAGCTTTCTTT.

The chain has TRBV4-3 and TRBJ2-1; 8 nucleotides align to TRBD2. CDR1 and CDR2 (germline): LGHNA, YSLEER. J gave up 2 bases and V 5 bases, and 2 bases lay outside the gene matches. The CDR3 has 14 amino acids. The CDR3 bases are TGCGCCAGCAGCATGGGACTAGCCTACAATGAGCAGTTCTTC. Amino acid sequence: CASSMGLAYNEQFF.

The chain recombines TRBV28 with TRBJ1-1; 11 bases match TRBD1. This CDR3 has 15 amino acids. The V gene end was trimmed by 7 bases and the J gene end by 5 bases; junction bases not matched to a gene: 9. The germline V gene encodes CDR1 MDHEN and CDR2 SYDVKM. This CDR3 is CASIGQGAAVTEAFF. The DNA of the CDR3 is TGTGCCAGCATCGGACAGGGGGCGGCTGTAACTGAAGCTTTCTTT.

This chain links TRBV27 with TRBJ1-5; D uncertain. Trimming removed 9 bases at V and 6 bases at J, with 15 bases between. This CDR3 is 13 amino acids long. The germline CDR1 and CDR2 sequences are MNHEY and SMNVEV (reference sequence). Here the CDR3 DNA reads TGTGCCAGTAGGAACAGCGTACGTCAGCCCCAGCATTTT. Its translation: CASRNSVRQPQHF.

The rearrangement uses TRBV5-1 and TRBJ2-7; D is unclear. The CDR3 loop spans 14 amino acids. Germline V gene lookup returns CDR1 SGHRS and CDR2 YFSETQ. The V end was cut by 0 bases, the J end by 2 bases, with 9 bases between. The CDR3 sequence: CASSLEGSAYEQYF. CDR3 bases: TGCGCCAGCAGCTTGGAAGGCAGTGCCTACGAGCAGTACTTC.

The V and J genes are TRBV19 and TRBJ1-5; D ambiguous. The germline gives CDR1 LNHDA, CDR2 SQIVND (reference sequence). There are 15 residues in the CDR3. V dropped 3 bases and J dropped 0 bases, with 9 bases sitting between them. The CDR3 loop reads CASSIQFNSNQPQHF. For the CDR3, the DNA is TGTGCCAGTAGTATCCAATTTAATAGCAATCAGCCCCAGCATTTT.

The rearrangement uses TRBV6-2 or TRBV6-3 and TRBJ2-2; TRBD1 agrees at 8 bases. Germline V lookup: CDR1 MNHEY, CDR2 SVGEGT. Losses at the gene ends were 5 bases for V and 4 bases for J; bases not matched to a gene: 9. This CDR3 is built from 16 residues. Written as DNA, the CDR3 is TGTGCCAGCAGTGACAGGGGTGAACCCCTCACCGGGGAGCTGTTTTTT. Translation: CASSDRGEPLTGELFF.

This clone was seen a few times. The chain couples TRBV11-1 to TRBJ1-1, with TRBD1 identical over 9 bases. V dropped 5 bases and J dropped 7; count of bases not matched to a gene: 8. Germline V gives CDR1 SGHAT, CDR2 FQDESV (reference sequence). This CDR3 has 14 residues. The CDR3, as DNA: TGTGCCAGCAGCCCATACAGGGGGCGAAATGAAGCTTTCTTT. It encodes CASSPYRGRNEAFF. Full variable domain (remainder filled in from reference TRBV11-1 and TRBJ1-1): EAEVAQSPRYKITEKSQAVAFWCDPISGHATLYWYRQILGQGPELLVQFQDESVVDDSQLPKDRFSAERLKGVDSTLKIQPAELGDSAMYLCASSPYRGRNEAFFGQGTRLTVV.

Details on this clone: Other DNA sequences from this sample encode an identical CDR3 as well. The rearrangement joins TRBV7-2 to TRBJ1-1; no clear D. CDR3 length: 13 amino acids. From germline, CDR1 is SGHTA and CDR2 FQGNSA. Trimming cost V 3 bases and J 0 bases, with 5 bases left between them. Here the CDR3 DNA reads TGTGCCAGCAGCTTGGGAATGAACACTGAAGCTTTCTTT. Amino acids: CASSLGMNTEAFF.

The chain uses TRBV7-2 and TRBJ1-3; 8 bases fit TRBD1. The germline CDR1 and CDR2 sequences are SGHTA and FQGNSA. Losses at the gene ends were 3 bases for V and 1 base for J; bases not matched to a gene: 5. The CDR3 has 16 amino acids. The CDR3 bases are TGTGCCAGCAGCTTTTATCGGACAGGGTCTGGAAACACCATATATTTT. Amino acids: CASSFYRTGSGNTIYF.